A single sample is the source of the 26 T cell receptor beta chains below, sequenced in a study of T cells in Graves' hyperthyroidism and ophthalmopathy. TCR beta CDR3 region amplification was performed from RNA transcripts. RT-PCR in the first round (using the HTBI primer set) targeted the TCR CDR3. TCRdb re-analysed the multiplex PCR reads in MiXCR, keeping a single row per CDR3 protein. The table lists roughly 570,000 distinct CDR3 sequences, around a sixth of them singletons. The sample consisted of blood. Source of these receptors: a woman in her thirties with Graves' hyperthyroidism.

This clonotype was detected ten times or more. In DNA form, the CDR3 reads TGTGCCAGCAGCCGGGACAGCAACTATGGCTACACCTTC. Translated: CASSRDSNYGYTF. The chain combines TRBV3-1 with TRBJ1-2; TRBD1 aligns across 7 bases. CDR1 is LGHDT, CDR2 YNNKEL, per germline (reference sequence). This CDR3 spans 13 amino acids. J gave up 2 bases and V 4 bases, and 1 base lay outside the gene matches.

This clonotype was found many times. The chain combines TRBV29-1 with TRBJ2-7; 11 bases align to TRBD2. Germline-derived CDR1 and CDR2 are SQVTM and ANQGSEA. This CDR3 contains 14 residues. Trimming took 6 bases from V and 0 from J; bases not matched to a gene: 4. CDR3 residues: CSVETSGDSYEQYF. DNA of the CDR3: TGCAGCGTCGAGACTAGCGGGGACTCCTACGAGCAGTACTTC.

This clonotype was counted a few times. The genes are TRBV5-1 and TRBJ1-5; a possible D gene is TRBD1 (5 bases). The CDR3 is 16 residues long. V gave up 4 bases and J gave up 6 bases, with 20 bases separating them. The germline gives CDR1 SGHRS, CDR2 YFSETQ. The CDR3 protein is CASSPIPDQGLQPQHF. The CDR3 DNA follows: TGCGCCAGCAGCCCGATTCCAGACCAGGGCCTTCAGCCCCAGCATTTT.

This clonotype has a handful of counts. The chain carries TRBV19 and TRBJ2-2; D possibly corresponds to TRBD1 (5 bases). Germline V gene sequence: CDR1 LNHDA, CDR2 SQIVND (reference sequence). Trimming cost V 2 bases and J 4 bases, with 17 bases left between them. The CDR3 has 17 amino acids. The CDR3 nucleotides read TGTGCCAGTAGTATACTTAAGGGGCCGATTTTCACCGGGGAGCTGTTTTTT. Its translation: CASSILKGPIFTGELFF.

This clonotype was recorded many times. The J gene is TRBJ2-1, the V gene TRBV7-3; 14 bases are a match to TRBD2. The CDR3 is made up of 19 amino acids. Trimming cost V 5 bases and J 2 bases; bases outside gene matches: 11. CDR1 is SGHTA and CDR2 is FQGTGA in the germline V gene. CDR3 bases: TGTGCCAGCAGCCTAAAAGGGACTAGCGGGAGTAACACCTACAATGAGCAGTTCTTC. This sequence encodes CASSLKGTSGSNTYNEQFF.

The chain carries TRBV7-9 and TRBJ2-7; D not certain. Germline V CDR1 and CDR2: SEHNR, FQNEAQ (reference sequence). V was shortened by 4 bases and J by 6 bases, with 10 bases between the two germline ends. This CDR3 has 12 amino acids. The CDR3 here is CASSSVSSEQYF. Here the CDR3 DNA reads TGTGCCAGCAGCTCGGTAAGTTCCGAGCAGTACTTC.

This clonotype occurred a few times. CDR3 sequence: CASTHAPQVRERSWDSGELFF. The CDR3 coding sequence is TGTGCCAGCACCCACGCCCCTCAGGTGCGGGAAAGATCATGGGATTCCGGGGAGCTGTTTTTT. The V gene is TRBV11-3, the J gene TRBJ2-2; D might be TRBD2 (6 bases). V lost 7 bases and J lost 6, with 36 bases in between. Germline V gene sequence: CDR1 SGHNT, CDR2 YENEEA. This CDR3 contains 21 residues.

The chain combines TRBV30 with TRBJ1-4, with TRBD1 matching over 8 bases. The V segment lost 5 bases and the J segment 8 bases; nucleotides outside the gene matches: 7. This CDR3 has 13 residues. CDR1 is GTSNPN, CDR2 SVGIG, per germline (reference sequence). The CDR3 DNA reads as TGTGCCTGGGGCCCAGGGGGCGAAGAAAAACTGTTTTTT. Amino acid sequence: CAWGPGGEEKLFF.

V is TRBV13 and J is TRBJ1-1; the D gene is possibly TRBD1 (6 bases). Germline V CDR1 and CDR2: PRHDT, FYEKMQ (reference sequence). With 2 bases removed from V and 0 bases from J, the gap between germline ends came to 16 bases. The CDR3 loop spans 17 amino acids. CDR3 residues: CASSLSPPGTLNTEAFF. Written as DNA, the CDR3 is TGTGCCAGCAGCTTATCCCCCCCCGGGACACTGAACACTGAAGCTTTCTTT.

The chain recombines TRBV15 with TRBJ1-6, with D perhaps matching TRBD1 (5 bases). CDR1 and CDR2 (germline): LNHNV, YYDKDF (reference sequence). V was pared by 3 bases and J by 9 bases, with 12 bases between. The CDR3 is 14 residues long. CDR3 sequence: CATSRGRDGSPLHF. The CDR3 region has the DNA TGTGCCACCAGCAGGGGACGGGACGGTTCACCCCTCCACTTT.

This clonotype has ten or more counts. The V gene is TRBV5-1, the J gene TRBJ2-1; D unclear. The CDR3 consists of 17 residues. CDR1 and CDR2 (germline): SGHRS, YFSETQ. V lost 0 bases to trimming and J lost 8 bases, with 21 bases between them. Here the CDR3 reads CASSLVTPPSQWDEQFF. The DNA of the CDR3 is TGCGCCAGCAGCTTGGTAACGCCTCCGTCCCAATGGGATGAGCAGTTCTTC.

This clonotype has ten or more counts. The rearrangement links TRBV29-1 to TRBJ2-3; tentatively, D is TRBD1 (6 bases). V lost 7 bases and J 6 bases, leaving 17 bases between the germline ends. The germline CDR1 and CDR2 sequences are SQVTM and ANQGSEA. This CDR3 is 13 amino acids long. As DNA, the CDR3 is TGCAGCGCAAACAGGGTGATAGGGGATACGCAGTATTTT. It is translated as CSANRVIGDTQYF.

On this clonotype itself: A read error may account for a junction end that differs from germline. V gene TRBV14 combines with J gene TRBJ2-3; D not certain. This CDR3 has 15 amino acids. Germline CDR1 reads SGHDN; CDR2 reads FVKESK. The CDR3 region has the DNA TGTGCCAGCAGCCAAGGAACGGTTACCACAGATGCGCAGTATTTT. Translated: CASSQGTVTTDAQYF.

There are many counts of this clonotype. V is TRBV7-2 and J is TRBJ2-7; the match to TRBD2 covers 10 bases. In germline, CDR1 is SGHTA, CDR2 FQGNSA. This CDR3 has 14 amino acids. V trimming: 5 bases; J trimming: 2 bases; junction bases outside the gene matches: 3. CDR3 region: CASSPSGSPYEQYF. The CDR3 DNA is TGTGCCAGCAGCCCTAGCGGGAGTCCCTACGAGCAGTACTTC.

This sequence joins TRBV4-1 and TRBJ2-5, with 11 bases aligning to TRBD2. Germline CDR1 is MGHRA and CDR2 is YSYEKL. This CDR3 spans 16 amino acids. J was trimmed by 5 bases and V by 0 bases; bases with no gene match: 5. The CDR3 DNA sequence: TGCGCCAGCAGCCAAGATTTCGTAGCGGGAGGGGAGACCCAGTACTTC. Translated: CASSQDFVAGGETQYF.

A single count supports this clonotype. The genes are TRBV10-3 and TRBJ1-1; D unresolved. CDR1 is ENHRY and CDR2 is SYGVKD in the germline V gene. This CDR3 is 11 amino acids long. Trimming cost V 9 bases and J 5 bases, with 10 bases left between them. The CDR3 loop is CAIRVGTEAFF. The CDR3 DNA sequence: TGTGCCATTAGGGTAGGAACTGAAGCTTTCTTT.

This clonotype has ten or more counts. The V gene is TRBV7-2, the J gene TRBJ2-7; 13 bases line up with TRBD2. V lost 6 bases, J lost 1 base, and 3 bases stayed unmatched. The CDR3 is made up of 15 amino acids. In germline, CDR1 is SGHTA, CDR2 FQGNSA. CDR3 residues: CASRPGLAGSYEQYF. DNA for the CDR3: TGTGCCAGCAGACCGGGACTAGCGGGGTCCTACGAGCAGTACTTC.

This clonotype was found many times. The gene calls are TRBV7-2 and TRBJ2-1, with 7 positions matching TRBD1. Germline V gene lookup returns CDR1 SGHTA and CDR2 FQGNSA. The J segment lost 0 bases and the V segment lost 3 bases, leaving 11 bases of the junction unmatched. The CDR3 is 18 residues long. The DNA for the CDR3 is TGTGCCAGCAGCTTCCCGTTAAGACAGGGAAGCTCCTACAATGAGCAGTTCTTC. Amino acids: CASSFPLRQGSSYNEQFF.

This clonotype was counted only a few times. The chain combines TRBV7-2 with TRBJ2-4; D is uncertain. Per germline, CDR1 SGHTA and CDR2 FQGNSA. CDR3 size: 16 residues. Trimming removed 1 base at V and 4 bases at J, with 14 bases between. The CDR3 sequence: CASSLDLRQVKNIQYF. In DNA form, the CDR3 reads TGTGCCAGCAGCTTAGATCTGCGGCAGGTTAAAAACATTCAGTACTTC.

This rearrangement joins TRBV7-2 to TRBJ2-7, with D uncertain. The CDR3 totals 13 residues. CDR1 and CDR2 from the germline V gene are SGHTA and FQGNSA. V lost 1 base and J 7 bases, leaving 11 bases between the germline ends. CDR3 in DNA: TGTGCCAGCAGCTTAGGGGATAGCTGGGAGCAGTACTTC. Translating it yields CASSLGDSWEQYF.

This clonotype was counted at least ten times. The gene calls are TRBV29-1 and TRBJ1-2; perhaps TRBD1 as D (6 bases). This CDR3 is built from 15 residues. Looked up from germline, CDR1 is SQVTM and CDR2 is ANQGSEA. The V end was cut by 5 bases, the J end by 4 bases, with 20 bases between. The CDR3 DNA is TGCAGCGTTCTCTCAAAACAGGGTTTATCCTATGGCTACACCTTC. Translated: CSVLSKQGLSYGYTF.

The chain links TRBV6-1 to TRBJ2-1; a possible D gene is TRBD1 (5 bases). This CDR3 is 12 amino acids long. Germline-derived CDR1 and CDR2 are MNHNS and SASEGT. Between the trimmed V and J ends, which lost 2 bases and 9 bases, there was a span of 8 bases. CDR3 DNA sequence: TGTGCCAGCAGTGAAAGGGGTCGTGAGCAGTTCTTC. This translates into CASSERGREQFF.

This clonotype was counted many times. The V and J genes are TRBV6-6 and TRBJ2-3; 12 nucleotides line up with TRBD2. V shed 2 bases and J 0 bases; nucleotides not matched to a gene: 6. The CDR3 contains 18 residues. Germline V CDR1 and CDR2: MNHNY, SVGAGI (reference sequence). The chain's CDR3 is CASSYGQTSGSSTDTQYF. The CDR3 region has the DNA TGTGCCAGCAGTTACGGACAGACTAGCGGGAGCAGCACAGATACGCAGTATTTT.

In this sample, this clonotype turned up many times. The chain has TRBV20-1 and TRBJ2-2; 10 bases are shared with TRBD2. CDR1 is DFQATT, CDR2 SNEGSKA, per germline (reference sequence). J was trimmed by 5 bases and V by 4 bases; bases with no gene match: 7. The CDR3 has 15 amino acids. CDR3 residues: CSATGLAVTTGELFF. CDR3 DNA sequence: TGCAGTGCTACAGGACTAGCGGTTACAACCGGGGAGCTGTTTTTT.

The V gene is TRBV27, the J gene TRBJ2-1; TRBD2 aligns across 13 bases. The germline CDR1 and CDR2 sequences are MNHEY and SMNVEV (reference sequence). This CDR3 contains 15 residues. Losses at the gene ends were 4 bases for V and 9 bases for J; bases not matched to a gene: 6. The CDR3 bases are TGTGCCAGCAGTTCCTCGGGACTAGCGGGATTTGAGCAGTTCTTC. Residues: CASSSSGLAGFEQFF.

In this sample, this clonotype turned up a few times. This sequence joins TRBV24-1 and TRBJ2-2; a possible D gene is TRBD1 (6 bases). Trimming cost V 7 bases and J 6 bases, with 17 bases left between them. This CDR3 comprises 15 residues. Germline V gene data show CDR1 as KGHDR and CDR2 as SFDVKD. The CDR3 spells CATSEQDRIPGELFF. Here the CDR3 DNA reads TGTGCCACCAGCGAACAAGACAGGATTCCCGGGGAGCTGTTTTTT.